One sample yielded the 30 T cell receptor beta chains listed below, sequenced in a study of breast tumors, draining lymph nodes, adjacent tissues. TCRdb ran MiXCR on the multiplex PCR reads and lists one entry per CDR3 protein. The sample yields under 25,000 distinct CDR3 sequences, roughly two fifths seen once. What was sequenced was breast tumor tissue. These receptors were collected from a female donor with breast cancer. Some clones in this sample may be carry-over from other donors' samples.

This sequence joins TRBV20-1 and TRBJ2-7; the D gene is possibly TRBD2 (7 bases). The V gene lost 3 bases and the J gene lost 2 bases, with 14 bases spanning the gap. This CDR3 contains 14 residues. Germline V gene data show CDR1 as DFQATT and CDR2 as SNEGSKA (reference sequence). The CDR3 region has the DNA TGCAGTGCTAGTGAGCGGGACAACACCTACGAGCAGTACTTC. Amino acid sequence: CSASERDNTYEQYF.

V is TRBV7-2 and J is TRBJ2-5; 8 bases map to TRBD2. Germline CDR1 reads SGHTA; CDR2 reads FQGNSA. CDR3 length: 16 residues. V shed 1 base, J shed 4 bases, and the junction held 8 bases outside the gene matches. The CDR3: CASSLGPGLAGETQYF. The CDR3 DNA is TGTGCCAGCAGCTTAGGGCCGGGCCTAGCGGGAGAGACCCAGTACTTC. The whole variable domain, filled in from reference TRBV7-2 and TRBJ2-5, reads GAGVSQSPSNKVTEKGKDVELRCDPISGHTALYWYRQSLGQGLEFLIYFQGNSAPDKSGLPSDRFSAERTGGSVSTLTIQRTQQEDSAVYLCASSLGPGLAGETQYFGPGTRLLVL.

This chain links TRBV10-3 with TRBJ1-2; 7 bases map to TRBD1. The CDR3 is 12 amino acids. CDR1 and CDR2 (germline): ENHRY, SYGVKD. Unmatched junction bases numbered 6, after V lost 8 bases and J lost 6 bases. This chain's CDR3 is CAIENRGHGYTF. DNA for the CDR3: TGTGCCATCGAGAACAGGGGACATGGCTACACCTTC.

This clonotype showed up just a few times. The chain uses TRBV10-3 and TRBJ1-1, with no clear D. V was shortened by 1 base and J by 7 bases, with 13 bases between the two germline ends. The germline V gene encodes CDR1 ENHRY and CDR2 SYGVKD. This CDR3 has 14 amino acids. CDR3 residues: CAISEWEDSGEAFF. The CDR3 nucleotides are TGTGCCATCAGTGAGTGGGAGGATTCAGGTGAAGCTTTCTTT.

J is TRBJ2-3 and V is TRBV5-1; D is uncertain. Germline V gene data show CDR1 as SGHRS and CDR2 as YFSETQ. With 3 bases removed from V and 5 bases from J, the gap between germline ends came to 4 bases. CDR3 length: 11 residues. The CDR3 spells CASSSQDTQYF. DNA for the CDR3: TGCGCCAGCAGCTCTCAAGATACGCAGTATTTT.

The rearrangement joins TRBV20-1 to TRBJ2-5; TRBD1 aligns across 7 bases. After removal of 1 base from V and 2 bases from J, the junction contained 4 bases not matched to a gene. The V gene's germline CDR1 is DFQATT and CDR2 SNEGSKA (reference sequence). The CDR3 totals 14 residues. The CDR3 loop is CSARGQGVQETQYF. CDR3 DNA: TGCAGTGCTAGAGGGCAGGGGGTACAAGAGACCCAGTACTTC.

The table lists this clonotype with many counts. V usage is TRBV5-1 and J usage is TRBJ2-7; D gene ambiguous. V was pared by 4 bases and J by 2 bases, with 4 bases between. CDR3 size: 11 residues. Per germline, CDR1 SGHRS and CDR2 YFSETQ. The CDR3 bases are TGCGCCAGCAGCAGCGCCTACGAGCAGTACTTC. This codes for CASSSAYEQYF.

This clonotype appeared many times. The CDR3 sequence: CASRAGTGTNEQFF. The DNA for the CDR3 is TGTGCCAGCAGAGCCGGGACAGGGACCAATGAGCAGTTCTTC. This rearrangement joins TRBV2 to TRBJ2-1; the match to TRBD1 covers 9 bases. The CDR3 spans 14 residues. Per the germline V gene, CDR1 is SNHLY and CDR2 is FYNNEI. Unmatched junction bases numbered 6, after V lost 6 bases and J lost 6 bases.

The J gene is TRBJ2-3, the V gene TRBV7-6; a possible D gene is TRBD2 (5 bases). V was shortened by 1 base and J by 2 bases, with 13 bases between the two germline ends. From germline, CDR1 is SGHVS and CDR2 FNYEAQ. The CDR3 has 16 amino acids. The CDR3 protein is CASSLGFGVDTDTQYF. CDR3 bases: TGTGCCAGCAGCTTAGGATTCGGGGTGGACACAGATACGCAGTATTTT.

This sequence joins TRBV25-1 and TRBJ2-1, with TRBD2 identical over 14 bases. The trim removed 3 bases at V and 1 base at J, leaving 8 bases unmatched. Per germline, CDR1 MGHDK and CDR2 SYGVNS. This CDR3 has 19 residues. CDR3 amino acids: CASSDPGLAGALSYNEQFF. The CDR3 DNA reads TGTGCCAGCAGTGATCCGGGACTAGCGGGAGCGCTGTCCTACAATGAGCAGTTCTTC. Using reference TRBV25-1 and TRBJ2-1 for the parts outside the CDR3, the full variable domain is EADIYQTPRYLVIGTGKKITLECSQTMGHDKMYWYQQDPGMELHLIHYSYGVNSTEKGDLSSESTVSRIRTEHFPLTLESARPSHTSQYLCASSDPGLAGALSYNEQFFGPGTRLTVL.

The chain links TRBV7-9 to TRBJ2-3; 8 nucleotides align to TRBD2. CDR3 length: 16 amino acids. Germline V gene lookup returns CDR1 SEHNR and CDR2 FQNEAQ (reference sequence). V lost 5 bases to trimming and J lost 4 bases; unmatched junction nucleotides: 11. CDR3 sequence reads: CASSPLGSGSSDTQYF. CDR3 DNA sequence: TGTGCCAGCAGCCCCCTGGGGAGCGGGAGTTCAGATACGCAGTATTTT.

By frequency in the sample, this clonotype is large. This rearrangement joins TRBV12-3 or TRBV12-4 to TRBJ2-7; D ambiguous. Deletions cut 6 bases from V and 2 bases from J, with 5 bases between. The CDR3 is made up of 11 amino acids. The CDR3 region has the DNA TGTGCCAGCAGCATGGCCTACGAGCAGTACTTC. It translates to CASSMAYEQYF.

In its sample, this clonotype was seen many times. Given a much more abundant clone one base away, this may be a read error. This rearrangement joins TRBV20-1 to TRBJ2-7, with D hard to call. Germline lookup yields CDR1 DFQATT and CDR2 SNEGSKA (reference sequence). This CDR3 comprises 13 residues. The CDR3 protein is CSARVVSHYAQYF. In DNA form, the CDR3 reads TGCAGTGCTAGAGTCGTTTCACACTACGCGCAGTACTTC.

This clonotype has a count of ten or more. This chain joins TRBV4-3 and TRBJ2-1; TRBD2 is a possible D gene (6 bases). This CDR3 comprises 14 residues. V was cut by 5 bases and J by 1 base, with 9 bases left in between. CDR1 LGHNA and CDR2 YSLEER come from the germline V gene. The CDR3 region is CASSERASYNEQFF. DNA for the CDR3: TGCGCCAGCAGCGAGCGGGCGTCCTACAATGAGCAGTTCTTC.

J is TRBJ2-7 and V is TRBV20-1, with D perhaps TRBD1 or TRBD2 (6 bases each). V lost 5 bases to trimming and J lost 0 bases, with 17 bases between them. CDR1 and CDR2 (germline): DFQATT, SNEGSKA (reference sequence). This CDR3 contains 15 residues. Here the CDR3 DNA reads TGCAGTGCTGACAATAGAGGGGGGAGCTCCTACGAGCAGTACTTC. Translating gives CSADNRGGSSYEQYF.

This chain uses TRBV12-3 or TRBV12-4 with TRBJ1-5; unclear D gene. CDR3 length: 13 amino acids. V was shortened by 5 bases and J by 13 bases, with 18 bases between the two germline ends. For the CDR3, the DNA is TGTGCCAGCAGTGTGAGCCAGGAGTCAAATCAGCATTTT. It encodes CASSVSQESNQHF.

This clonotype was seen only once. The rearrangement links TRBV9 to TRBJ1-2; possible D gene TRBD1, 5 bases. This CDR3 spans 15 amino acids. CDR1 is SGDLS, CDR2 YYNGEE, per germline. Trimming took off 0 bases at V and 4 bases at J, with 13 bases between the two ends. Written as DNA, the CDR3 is TGTGCCAGCAGCGTAGGGGGGGAGGGGCCCTATGGCTACACCTTC. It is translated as CASSVGGEGPYGYTF.

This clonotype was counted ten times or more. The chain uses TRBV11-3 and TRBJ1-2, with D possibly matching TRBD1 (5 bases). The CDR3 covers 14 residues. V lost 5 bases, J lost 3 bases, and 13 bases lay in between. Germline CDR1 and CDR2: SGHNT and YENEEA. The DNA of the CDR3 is TGTGCCAGCAGCACGGGACCGGCGGACTATGGCTACACCTTC. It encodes CASSTGPADYGYTF.

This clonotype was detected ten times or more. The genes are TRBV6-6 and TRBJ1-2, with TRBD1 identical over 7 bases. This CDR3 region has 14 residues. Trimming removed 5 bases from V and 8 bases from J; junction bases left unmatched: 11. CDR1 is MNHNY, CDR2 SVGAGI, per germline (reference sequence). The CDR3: CASSHPTGKEGYTF. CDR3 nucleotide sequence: TGTGCCAGCAGTCACCCGACAGGGAAGGAGGGCTACACCTTC.

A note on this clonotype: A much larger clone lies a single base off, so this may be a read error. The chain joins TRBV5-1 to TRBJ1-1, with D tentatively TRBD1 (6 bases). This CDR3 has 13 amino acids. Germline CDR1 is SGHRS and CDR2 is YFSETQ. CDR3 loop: CASSSDRNTDAFF. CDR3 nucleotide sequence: TGCGCCAGCAGCTCGGACAGAAACACTGACGCTTTCTTT.

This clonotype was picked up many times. The CDR3 DNA reads as TGTGCCAGCAGCGTTATAGCGGGAGCAACGGCTGAGCAGTTCTTC. This codes for CASSVIAGATAEQFF. The chain links TRBV9 to TRBJ2-1; 9 bases agree with TRBD2. There are 15 residues in the CDR3. The J segment lost 9 bases and the V segment lost 2 bases, leaving 9 bases of the junction unmatched. Per germline, CDR1 SGDLS and CDR2 YYNGEE.

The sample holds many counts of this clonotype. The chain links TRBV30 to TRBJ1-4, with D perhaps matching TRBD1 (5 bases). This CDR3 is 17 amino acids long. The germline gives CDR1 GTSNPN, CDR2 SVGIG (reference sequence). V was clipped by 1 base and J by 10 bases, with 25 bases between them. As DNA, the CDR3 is TGTGCCTGGAGTGGCGGCGGCCAGGGCAGGCAAAAGACAAAACTGTTTTTT. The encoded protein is CAWSGGGQGRQKTKLFF.

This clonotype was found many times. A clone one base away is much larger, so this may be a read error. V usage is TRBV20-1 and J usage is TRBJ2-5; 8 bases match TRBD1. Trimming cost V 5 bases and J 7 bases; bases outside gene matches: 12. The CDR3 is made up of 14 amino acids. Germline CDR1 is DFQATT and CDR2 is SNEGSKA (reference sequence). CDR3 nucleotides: TGCAGTGCTTCCCCGTCGACAGGGGAAGCGACCCAGTACTTC. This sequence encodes CSASPSTGEATQYF.

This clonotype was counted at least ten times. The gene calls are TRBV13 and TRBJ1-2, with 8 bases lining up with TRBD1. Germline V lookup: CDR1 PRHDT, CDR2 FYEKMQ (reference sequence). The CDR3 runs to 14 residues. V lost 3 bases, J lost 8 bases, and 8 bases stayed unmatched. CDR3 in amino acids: CASSLPTQGAGYTF. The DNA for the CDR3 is TGTGCCAGCAGCTTGCCTACCCAGGGGGCCGGCTACACCTTC.

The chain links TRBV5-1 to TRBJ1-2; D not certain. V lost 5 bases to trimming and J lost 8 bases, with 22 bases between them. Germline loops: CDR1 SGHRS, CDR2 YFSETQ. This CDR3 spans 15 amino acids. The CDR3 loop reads CASRESDTRTRGYTF. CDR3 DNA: TGCGCCAGCAGGGAAAGCGACACCCGTACGAGGGGCTACACCTTC.

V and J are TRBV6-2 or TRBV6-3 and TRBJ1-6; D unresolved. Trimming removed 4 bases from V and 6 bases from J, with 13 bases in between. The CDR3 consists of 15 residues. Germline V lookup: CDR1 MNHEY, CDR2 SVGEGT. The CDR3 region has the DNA TGTGCCAGCAGTTCCGCCGGGAGACGTAATTCACCCCTCCACTTT. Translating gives CASSSAGRRNSPLHF.

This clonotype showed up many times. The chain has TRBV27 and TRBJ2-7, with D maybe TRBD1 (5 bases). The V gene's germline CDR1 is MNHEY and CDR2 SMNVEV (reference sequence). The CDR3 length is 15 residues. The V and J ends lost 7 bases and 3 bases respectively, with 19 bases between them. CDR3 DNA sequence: TGTGCCAGCACCATAGGGTTCAGGGATCGCTACGAGCAGTACTTC. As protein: CASTIGFRDRYEQYF.

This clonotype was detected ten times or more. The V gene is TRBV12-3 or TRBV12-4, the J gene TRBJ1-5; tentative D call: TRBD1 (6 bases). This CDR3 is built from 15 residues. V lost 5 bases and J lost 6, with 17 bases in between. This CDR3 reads CASSLQAGAGQPQHF. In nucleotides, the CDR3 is TGTGCCAGCAGTCTCCAGGCAGGGGCGGGTCAGCCCCAGCATTTT.

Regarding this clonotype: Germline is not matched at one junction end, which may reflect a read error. The CDR3 region has the DNA TGTGCCAGCAGGTTAGGACAGAATCAGCCCCAGCATTTT. This translates into CASRLGQNQPQHF. V and J are TRBV12-3 or TRBV12-4 and TRBJ1-5, with D possibly matching TRBD1 (6 bases). This CDR3 has 13 amino acids.

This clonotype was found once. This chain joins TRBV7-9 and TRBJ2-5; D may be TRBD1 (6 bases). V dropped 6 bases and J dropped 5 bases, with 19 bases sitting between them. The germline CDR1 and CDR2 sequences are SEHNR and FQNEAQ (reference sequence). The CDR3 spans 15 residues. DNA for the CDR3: TGTGCCAGCAGGGGACAATGGAATCCTGTGGAGACCCAGTACTTC. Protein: CASRGQWNPVETQYF.